This passage covers 22 T cell receptor beta chains from one sample sequenced in a study of cytomegalovirus exposure and HLA in healthy donors. PCR involved 60 Vbeta and 13 Jbeta primers. Generated by immunoSEQ multiplex PCR, the TCRdb table keeps only in-frame clones and is missing some. The sample contains roughly 67,000 clones, over 70% of which appear only once. The sample taken for sequencing was PBMCs. These TCRs come from a man between 60 and 75 years old in good health and CMV-seropositive.

The chain employs TRBV6-5 and TRBJ1-1, with 7 positions matching TRBD1. Germline lookup yields CDR1 MNHEY and CDR2 SVGAGI. Losses at the gene ends were 7 bases for V and 4 bases for J; bases not matched to a gene: 9. The CDR3 sequence is 14 residues long. The CDR3 protein is CASTNTGEGTEAFF. The CDR3 DNA reads TGTGCCAGCACCAATACAGGGGAAGGCACTGAAGCTTTCTTT.

The chain joins TRBV11-2 to TRBJ1-1; 7 bases are shared with TRBD1. J was trimmed by 5 bases and V by 3 bases; bases with no gene match: 3. From germline, CDR1 is SGHAT and CDR2 FQNNGV. The CDR3 is 13 residues long. Written as DNA, the CDR3 is TGTGCCAGCAGCTTTACAGGGGAAACTGAAGCTTTCTTT. This codes for CASSFTGETEAFF.

The chain has TRBV9 and TRBJ2-2; 7 positions agree with TRBD2. The CDR3 sequence is 15 residues long. V was pared by 0 bases and J by 6 bases, with 5 bases of the junction left unmatched. In germline, CDR1 is SGDLS, CDR2 YYNGEE. As DNA, the CDR3 is TGTGCCAGCAGCGTAGTTGGCGGGAGCGCCGGGGAGCTGTTTTTT. It is translated as CASSVVGGSAGELFF.

V gene TRBV5-1 combines with J gene TRBJ2-7; D might be TRBD2 (5 bases). In germline, CDR1 is SGHRS, CDR2 YFSETQ. Trimming cost V 4 bases and J 3 bases, with 11 bases left between them. The CDR3 extends over 13 amino acids. The CDR3 DNA follows: TGCGCCAGCAGCGCCCGGGAAAACTACGAGCAGTACTTC. Amino acids: CASSARENYEQYF.

This clone was seen more than once but under ten times. This rearrangement joins TRBV5-1 to TRBJ2-7; tentative D call: TRBD1 (9 bases). The germline V gene encodes CDR1 SGHRS and CDR2 YFSETQ. Between the trimmed V and J ends, which lost 4 bases and 7 bases, there was a span of 18 bases. The CDR3 extends over 14 amino acids. This chain's CDR3 is CASSLGTGTREQYF. The CDR3 DNA sequence: TGCGCCAGCAGCCTAGGGACAGGGACTAGGGAGCAGTACTTC.

This clone turned up a few times. The chain recombines TRBV5-4 with TRBJ1-1; D is undetermined. Germline V gives CDR1 SGHNT, CDR2 YYREEE (reference sequence). V gave up 0 bases and J gave up 1 base, with 4 bases separating them. The CDR3 runs 13 residues. In nucleotides, the CDR3 is TGTGCCAGCAGCTTGGACAGGAACACTGAAGCTTTCTTT. The encoded protein is CASSLDRNTEAFF.

The chain combines TRBV5-1 with TRBJ2-2; 10 nucleotides line up with TRBD2. The V gene's germline CDR1 is SGHRS and CDR2 YFSETQ. This CDR3 contains 15 residues. V lost 1 base and J lost 4; bases outside the gene matches: 1. Here the CDR3 DNA reads TGCGCCAGCAGCTTGACTAGCGGGGTCACCGGGGAGCTGTTTTTT. As protein: CASSLTSGVTGELFF.

V usage is TRBV6-6 and J usage is TRBJ1-1; TRBD1 aligns across 10 bases. The CDR3 totals 14 residues. Germline CDR1 is MNHNY and CDR2 is SVGAGI (reference sequence). V was pared by 6 bases and J by 4 bases, with 5 bases of the junction left unmatched. Here the CDR3 reads CASRRGQGSTEAFF. In DNA form, the CDR3 reads TGTGCCAGCAGGAGGGGACAGGGGAGCACTGAAGCTTTCTTT.

V and J are TRBV7-8 and TRBJ1-2; 12 bases agree with TRBD1. The CDR3 spans 14 residues. After removal of 5 bases from V and 4 bases from J, the junction contained 2 bases not matched to a gene. Germline V gene sequence: CDR1 SGHVS, CDR2 FQNEAQ. Here the CDR3 DNA reads TGTGCCAGCAGCCGGGGACAGGGGGCCTATGGCTACACCTTC. It is translated as CASSRGQGAYGYTF.

The V gene is TRBV11-2, the J gene TRBJ2-7; 7 nucleotides agree with TRBD1. The ends lost 4 bases at V and 4 bases at J; junction bases unmatched: 4. Germline CDR1 and CDR2: SGHAT and FQNNGV. This CDR3 spans 13 amino acids. CDR3 sequence reads: CASSSGQRYEQYF. CDR3 DNA: TGTGCCAGCAGCTCGGGACAGCGGTACGAGCAGTACTTC.

V and J are TRBV11-3 and TRBJ1-2, with 7 bases fitting TRBD1. The V and J ends lost 5 bases and 2 bases, in that order; junction bases with no gene match: 5. The CDR3 spans 14 residues. CDR1 and CDR2 (germline): SGHNT, YENEEA. The CDR3 region has the DNA TGTGCCAGCAGCGCAAGACAGGGAAACTATGGCTACACCTTC. This gives the protein CASSARQGNYGYTF.

The chain has TRBV27 and TRBJ2-7, with D possibly TRBD1 on 6 matching bases. Between the trimmed V and J ends, which lost 4 bases and 5 bases, there was a span of 15 bases. The CDR3 covers 14 residues. Germline values: CDR1 MNHEY, CDR2 SMNVEV (reference sequence). The CDR3 loop reads CASSSQGFMDEQYF. The CDR3 region has the DNA TGTGCCAGCAGTTCCCAGGGGTTCATGGACGAGCAGTACTTC.

The V and J genes are TRBV13 and TRBJ2-6; 9 bases line up with TRBD1. The CDR3 covers 21 residues. V was pared by 2 bases and J by 3 bases, with 17 bases of the junction left unmatched. The V gene's germline CDR1 is PRHDT and CDR2 FYEKMQ (reference sequence). CDR3 protein: CASSLIPKLSRDRVGANVLTF. The CDR3 nucleotides read TGTGCCAGCAGCTTAATTCCAAAGCTATCCCGGGACAGGGTTGGGGCCAACGTCCTGACTTTC.

The genes are TRBV11-3 and TRBJ2-5, with TRBD2 as a possible D gene (6 bases). V lost 1 base, J lost 1 base, and 10 bases lay in between. The germline V gene has CDR1 SGHNT and CDR2 YENEEA. The CDR3 consists of 15 residues. As DNA, the CDR3 is TGTGCCAGCAGCTTAGTCGGGGGTATCCAAGAGACCCAGTACTTC. This translates into CASSLVGGIQETQYF. The full variable domain, completed using reference TRBV11-3 and TRBJ2-5, is EAGVVQSPRYKIIEKKQPVAFWCNPISGHNTLYWYLQNLGQGPELLIRYENEEAVDDSQLPKDRFSAERLKGVDSTLKIQPAELGDSAVYLCASSLVGGIQETQYFGPGTRLLVL.

The V call is TRBV5-4, the J call TRBJ2-5, with a possible D match to TRBD1 (5 bases). V shed 1 base and J shed 1 base, with 11 bases lying between them. The CDR3 is 15 amino acids. Germline CDR1 and CDR2: SGHNT and YYREEE (reference sequence). The CDR3 DNA reads as TGTGCCAGCAGCTTGCCACACCAGGGCCAAGAGACCCAGTACTTC. Protein sequence: CASSLPHQGQETQYF.

The gene calls are TRBV27 and TRBJ2-3; 14 bases agree with TRBD2. The CDR3 is 21 residues long. V shed 5 bases, J shed 3 bases, and the junction held 19 bases outside the gene matches. Germline CDR1 and CDR2: MNHEY and SMNVEV (reference sequence). CDR3 coding DNA: TGTGCCAGCAGTAAGGCCCCGGGACTAGCGGGAGTAGGGGAAAAAACAGATACGCAGTATTTT. Its translation: CASSKAPGLAGVGEKTDTQYF.

J is TRBJ2-3 and V is TRBV2; 11 bases fit TRBD2. Germline assignment: CDR1 SNHLY and CDR2 FYNNEI. Trimming removed 7 bases from V and 2 bases from J; junction bases left unmatched: 2. The CDR3 runs 14 residues. The CDR3 region is CASTLAGVTDTQYF. As DNA, the CDR3 is TGTGCCAGCACACTAGCGGGAGTCACAGATACGCAGTATTTT.

V is TRBV19 and J is TRBJ2-5, with D hard to call. V was pared by 1 base and J by 4 bases, with 22 bases between. This CDR3 contains 18 residues. Germline lookup yields CDR1 LNHDA and CDR2 SQIVND (reference sequence). This CDR3 is CASSIAPTRIGAGETQYF. For the CDR3, the DNA is TGTGCCAGTAGTATAGCCCCGACCCGCATCGGTGCAGGAGAGACCCAGTACTTC.

CDR3 DNA: TGCAGCGTTGGTGGCAGGACCTACGAGCAGTACTTC. Its protein product is CSVGGRTYEQYF. The V and J genes are TRBV29-1 and TRBJ2-7; D remains unclear. CDR1 is SQVTM and CDR2 is ANQGSEA in the germline V gene. Trimming took 4 bases from V and 2 from J, leaving 9 bases between them. This CDR3 spans 12 amino acids.

Concerning this clone itself: At one end, the junction sequence differs from germline, possibly due to a read error. The chain combines TRBV7-9 with TRBJ1-2; 8 bases line up with TRBD1. The CDR3 length is 16 residues. CDR1 SEHNR and CDR2 FQNEAQ come from the germline V gene (reference sequence). For the CDR3, the DNA is TGTTCCAGCAGCTTAACGGACAGGGAAAGAGGCTATGGCTACACCTTC. Protein product: CSSSLTDRERGYGYTF.

This chain joins TRBV6-1 and TRBJ2-1, with a tentative D call TRBD2 (7 bases). There are 16 residues in the CDR3. V was shortened by 2 bases and J by 7 bases, with 18 bases between the two germline ends. Germline CDR1 and CDR2: MNHNS and SASEGT. Written as DNA, the CDR3 is TGTGCCAGCAGTGAAAAGATTGGGGGGGCGGTAAATGAGCAGTTCTTC. The encoded protein is CASSEKIGGAVNEQFF.

This clone was recorded a few times. This rearrangement joins TRBV6-6 to TRBJ1-1; tentative D call: TRBD1 (5 bases). Trimming took off 6 bases at V and 3 bases at J, with 14 bases between the two ends. Germline V gene data show CDR1 as MNHNY and CDR2 as SVGAGI (reference sequence). This CDR3 has 14 residues. CDR3 nucleotides: TGTGCCAGCAGACGGGGGTCGGGGGACACTGAAGCTTTCTTT. Translated, it gives CASRRGSGDTEAFF.